This T cell receptor (beta chain) was sequenced during a study of T cell clonality in common variable immunodeficiency. Regarding the study as a whole: Links between repertoire features and CVID complications were heterogeneity-limited. TCRbeta clonality was increased in CVID versus healthy controls.

Clones were sequenced by immunoSEQ multiplex PCR, and TCRdb holds only the in-frame ones, with some missing. The sample shows some 50,000 clones, none of them appearing just once. Caucasian heritage predominated among both patients and controls. Each donor provided roughly 4.5 to 8 ml of heparinized whole blood. V was cut by 0 bases and J by 2 bases, with 14 bases left in between. The CDR3 covers 17 residues. The germline gives CDR1 MNHNS, CDR2 SASEGT. This clone was seen many times. The target antigen is unknown. The observed sequence ends 3 residues before the CDR3 terminus, with the missing tail filled in from the germline J gene.

The sample comprised peripheral blood mononuclear cells. The chain couples TRBV6-1 to TRBJ2-1; D may be TRBD1 (6 bases). The clonotype originates from a person between 18 and 69 years old in good health. CDR3 DNA (partial): TGTGCCAGCAGTGAAGCTGAGTGGGACACCACCTACAATGAG. It codes for CASSEAEWDTTYNE. The CDR3 in its entirety is CASSEAEWDTTYNEQFF.